Below are 21 T cell receptor beta chains sequenced from a single sample in a study of shared clonotypes between healthy human individuals. The assay was immunoSEQ multiplex PCR, and TCRdb's table has in-frame clones only and misses some. The sample records over 850,000 clones, 70% to 80% being singletons. Sequencing was performed on memory CD4+ T cells from PBMCs. Regarding subset: CD45RA-negative fraction. The receptors shown here come from a man younger than 35 in good health. Some clones in this sample may be carry-over from other donors' samples.

This clone was found a few times. The genes are TRBV7-9 and TRBJ1-1; 7 nucleotides match TRBD1. V gave up 5 bases and J gave up 2 bases; unmatched junction bases: 8. This CDR3 spans 15 amino acids. The germline V gene encodes CDR1 SEHNR and CDR2 FQNEAQ (reference sequence). DNA for the CDR3: TGTGCCAGCAGCCCAACAGGGGCTACCAACACTGAAGCTTTCTTT. It is translated as CASSPTGATNTEAFF. Full variable domain (rest looked up from reference TRBV7-9 and TRBJ1-1): DTGVSQNPRHKITKRGQNVTFRCDPISEHNRLYWYRQTLGQGPEFLTYFQNEAQLEKSRLLSDRFSAERPKGSFSTLEIQRTEQGDSAMYLCASSPTGATNTEAFFGQGTRLTVV.

Here the CDR3 reads CASRPSVDTNQPQHF. CDR3 bases: TGCGCCAGCAGGCCGTCCGTCGACACCAATCAGCCCCAGCATTTT. The chain recombines TRBV5-1 with TRBJ1-5; no reliable D call. Germline CDR1 reads SGHRS; CDR2 reads YFSETQ. This CDR3 contains 15 residues. V was cut by 5 bases and J by 3 bases, with 15 bases left in between.

A single count supports this clone. The chain employs TRBV6-5 and TRBJ2-7; TRBD2 matches 7 bases. The junction had 7 bases not matched to a gene; V was cut back by 5 bases and J by 3 bases. This CDR3 is built from 14 residues. CDR1 and CDR2 from the germline V gene are MNHEY and SVGAGI. This CDR3 is CASSKAGVGYEQYF. DNA of the CDR3: TGTGCCAGCAGTAAGGCGGGAGTCGGCTACGAGCAGTACTTC.

The J gene is TRBJ1-2, the V gene TRBV5-6; 8 nucleotides agree with TRBD1. The ends lost 2 bases at V and 4 bases at J; junction bases unmatched: 4. The length of the CDR3 is 14 residues. Germline CDR1 reads SGHDT; CDR2 reads YYEEEE. The CDR3 DNA reads as TGTGCCAGCAGCTTTGACAGGGGAGTCTATGGCTACACCTTC. It codes for CASSFDRGVYGYTF. Combining the CDR3 with reference TRBV5-6 and TRBJ1-2 gives the whole variable domain DAGVTQSPTHLIKTRGQQVTLRCSPKSGHDTVSWYQQALGQGPQFIFQYYEEEERQRGNFPDRFSGHQFPNYSSELNVNALLLGDSALYLCASSFDRGVYGYTFGSGTRLTVV.

The chain carries TRBV30 and TRBJ1-5; 7 bases line up with TRBD1. The CDR3 is 15 residues long. Germline V gene data show CDR1 as GTSNPN and CDR2 as SVGIG (reference sequence). The ends lost 4 bases at V and 1 base at J; junction bases unmatched: 7. The CDR3 DNA sequence: TGTGCCTGGAACAGGGGAGGGGGAAGCAATCAGCCCCAGCATTTT. As protein: CAWNRGGGSNQPQHF.

The V gene is TRBV9, the J gene TRBJ2-2; D gene ambiguous. The V and J ends lost 3 bases and 7 bases respectively, with 16 bases between them. Germline V gives CDR1 SGDLS, CDR2 YYNGEE. The length of the CDR3 is 15 residues. CDR3 DNA sequence: TGTGCCAGCAGCGCCCGGGCCATCGGCGGCGGGGAGCTGTTTTTT. Protein product: CASSARAIGGGELFF.

The chain has TRBV7-8 and TRBJ2-2, with 7 bases lining up with TRBD1. V was clipped by 5 bases and J by 0 bases; unmatched bases: 3. Germline lookup yields CDR1 SGHVS and CDR2 FQNEAQ. This CDR3 is built from 15 residues. This CDR3 reads CASSAQGANTGELFF. CDR3 DNA: TGTGCCAGCAGCGCCCAGGGGGCGAACACCGGGGAGCTGTTTTTT.

The chain has TRBV21-1 and TRBJ1-3. TRBV21-1 is termed a pseudogene. The CDR3 extends over 17 amino acids. The CDR3 loop reads CASSKARGHSSGNTIYF. CDR3 nucleotides: TGTGCCAGCAGCAAAGCGCGGGGGCACAGCTCTGGAAACACCATATATTTT.

The gene calls are TRBV27 and TRBJ1-4, with 8 bases fitting TRBD1. The germline gives CDR1 MNHEY, CDR2 SMNVEV (reference sequence). CDR3 length equals 16 residues. Losses at the gene ends were 2 bases for V and 3 bases for J; bases not matched to a gene: 5. As DNA, the CDR3 is TGTGCCAGCAGTTTACGGACAGGGTCGGCTAATGAAAAACTGTTTTTT. This encodes CASSLRTGSANEKLFF.

The rearrangement uses TRBV18 and TRBJ1-1, with TRBD1 as a possible D gene (5 bases). The CDR3 totals 13 residues. From germline, CDR1 is KGHSH and CDR2 LQKENI. Between the trimmed V and J ends, which lost 0 bases and 9 bases, there was a span of 11 bases. The CDR3 is CASSPPNRIKAFF. CDR3 DNA: TGTGCCAGCTCACCACCGAACAGGATAAAAGCTTTCTTT.

The chain has TRBV18 and TRBJ1-5, with D maybe TRBD1 (6 bases). The CDR3 has 15 residues. CDR1 KGHSH and CDR2 LQKENI come from the germline V gene. V shed 2 bases and J shed 5 bases, with 13 bases lying between them. This CDR3 reads CASSPTTGGDQPQHF. CDR3 in DNA: TGTGCCAGCTCACCAACGACAGGAGGGGATCAGCCCCAGCATTTT.

This clone came up a few times. The chain carries TRBV10-2 and TRBJ1-1; D unresolved. The CDR3 spans 14 residues. The V end was cut by 6 bases, the J end by 0 bases, with 11 bases between. CDR1 and CDR2 from the germline V gene are WSHSY and SAAADI. For the CDR3, the DNA is TGCGCCAGCAGAAGCGGCCTAATGAACACTGAAGCTTTCTTT. It translates to CASRSGLMNTEAFF.

The V call is TRBV28, the J call TRBJ1-5; D is uncertain. In germline, CDR1 is MDHEN, CDR2 SYDVKM. CDR3 length: 15 amino acids. The V gene lost 6 bases and the J gene lost 1 base, with 13 bases spanning the gap. Written as DNA, the CDR3 is TGTGCCAGCAGACCCTCAGTCGGGAGCAATCAGCCCCAGCATTTT. Amino acid sequence: CASRPSVGSNQPQHF.

The gene calls are TRBV19 and TRBJ2-5, with TRBD2 matching 13 bases. The CDR3 has 17 residues. Germline-derived CDR1 and CDR2 are LNHDA and SQIVND (reference sequence). V was clipped by 4 bases and J by 5 bases; unmatched bases: 10. CDR3 in amino acids: CASSKSGTSGIRETQYF. The CDR3 DNA is TGTGCCAGTAGTAAATCCGGGACTAGCGGGATCCGGGAGACCCAGTACTTC. The full variable domain, rest sourced from reference TRBV19 and TRBJ2-5, is DGGITQSPKYLFRKEGQNVTLSCEQNLNHDAMYWYRQDPGQGLRLIYYSQIVNDFQKGDIAEGYSVSREKKESFPLTVTSAQKNPTAFYLCASSKSGTSGIRETQYFGPGTRLLVL.

This chain's CDR3 is CASSHRDFYGYTF. CDR3 in DNA: TGCGCCAGCAGCCACAGGGATTTCTATGGCTACACCTTC. The rearrangement links TRBV4-1 to TRBJ1-2, with D perhaps matching TRBD1 (5 bases). With 3 bases removed from V and 4 bases from J, the gap between germline ends came to 9 bases. CDR3 length equals 13 residues. Germline lookup yields CDR1 MGHRA and CDR2 YSYEKL.

This clone was found once. The chain joins TRBV28 to TRBJ2-1, with D uncertain. CDR1 and CDR2 from the germline V gene are MDHEN and SYDVKM. V was clipped by 6 bases and J by 12 bases, with 21 bases between them. The CDR3 contains 14 residues. CDR3 protein: CASSEPPQTLGQFF. The DNA of the CDR3 is TGTGCCAGCAGCGAGCCCCCACAAACATTGGGGCAGTTCTTC.

The V gene is TRBV10-2, the J gene TRBJ1-2; TRBD1 is a possible D gene (5 bases). Trimming cost V 3 bases and J 4 bases, with 12 bases left between them. The germline V gene encodes CDR1 WSHSY and CDR2 SAAADI. The CDR3 length is 14 residues. DNA for the CDR3: TGCGCCAGCAGTGATCGTGGGACGAGCTATGGCTACACCTTC. It translates to CASSDRGTSYGYTF.

The chain uses TRBV7-8 and TRBJ1-2; D gene unclear. Germline assignment: CDR1 SGHVS and CDR2 FQNEAQ. Trimming removed 0 bases from V and 0 bases from J, with 5 bases in between. CDR3 length equals 14 residues. The CDR3: CASSLAPPNYGYTF. The DNA of the CDR3 is TGTGCCAGCAGCTTAGCCCCGCCTAACTATGGCTACACCTTC.

The chain combines TRBV7-9 with TRBJ2-2; a weak D match, TRBD2 (6 bases). Germline CDR1 SEHNR, CDR2 FQNEAQ (reference sequence). V was shortened by 10 bases and J by 8 bases, with 11 bases between the two germline ends. The CDR3 has 11 amino acids. CDR3 coding DNA: TGTGCCACCGAGGAGGGTGGGGAGCTGTTTTTT. It encodes CATEEGGELFF. Full variable domain (missing parts from reference TRBV7-9 and TRBJ2-2): DTGVSQNPRHKITKRGQNVTFRCDPISEHNRLYWYRQTLGQGPEFLTYFQNEAQLEKSRLLSDRFSAERPKGSFSTLEIQRTEQGDSAMYLCATEEGGELFFGEGSRLTVL.

The chain recombines TRBV15 with TRBJ1-2, with D uncertain. The CDR3 loop spans 16 amino acids. Trimming shortened V by 2 bases and J by 0 bases, and 13 bases separated the two germline ends. In germline, CDR1 is LNHNV, CDR2 YYDKDF (reference sequence). CDR3 nucleotides: TGTGCCACCAGCAGACGGACGGACCTGGCTAACTATGGCTACACCTTC. Translating gives CATSRRTDLANYGYTF.

The chain combines TRBV10-1 with TRBJ1-1, with a weak D call TRBD1 (6 bases). Germline values: CDR1 WNHNN, CDR2 SYGVQD (reference sequence). V dropped 3 bases and J dropped 5 bases, with 13 bases sitting between them. The CDR3 extends over 14 amino acids. The CDR3: CASSESQGRTEAFF. In DNA, the CDR3 is TGCGCCAGCAGTGAATCACAGGGTAGGACTGAAGCTTTCTTT.